These 30 T cell receptor beta chains share one sample of origin, sequenced in a study of blood T cell repertoires in COVID-19. Libraries were prepared by immunoSEQ multiplex PCR; TCRdb keeps only in-frame clonotypes and omits some of them. The table lists about 83,000 clones, approximately 90% of them singletons. Sequenced material: peripheral blood. All receptors come from a man aged 60-69 years with acute or convalescent COVID-19.

This rearrangement joins TRBV7-2 to TRBJ1-6; a weak D match, TRBD1 (6 bases). The V gene lost 5 bases and the J gene lost 9 bases, with 17 bases spanning the gap. The CDR3 runs to 15 residues. Per the germline V gene, CDR1 is SGHTA and CDR2 is FQGNSA. For the CDR3, the DNA is TGTGCCAGCAGCAGCCGGGACACTCACATTTCACCCCTCCACTTT. It codes for CASSSRDTHISPLHF.

The rearrangement links TRBV7-2 to TRBJ1-3, with TRBD1 identical over 7 bases. V trimming: 5 bases; J trimming: 0 bases; junction bases outside the gene matches: 4. The CDR3 extends over 15 amino acids. CDR1 and CDR2 from the germline V gene are SGHTA and FQGNSA. The CDR3 region has the DNA TGTGCCAGCAGCGCCGGGACAGTCTCTGGAAACACCATATATTTT. This gives the protein CASSAGTVSGNTIYF.

The rearrangement joins TRBV10-3 to TRBJ2-5, with 9 bases lining up with TRBD2. CDR1 and CDR2 from the germline V gene are ENHRY and SYGVKD. The ends lost 2 bases at V and 2 bases at J; junction bases unmatched: 6. This CDR3 has 16 residues. The CDR3 loop reads CAISEARGGPQETQYF. DNA for the CDR3: TGTGCCATCAGTGAGGCGCGGGGGGGGCCACAAGAGACCCAGTACTTC.

This clone was seen a single time. This chain connects TRBV27 to TRBJ1-1; the D gene is possibly TRBD1 (5 bases). V lost 11 bases and J lost 8, with 24 bases in between. Germline V gene lookup returns CDR1 MNHEY and CDR2 SMNVEV (reference sequence). This CDR3 has 14 residues. The CDR3 nucleotides are TGTGCCTCCTCGCCCGGCGGCAGGCGGGGGGAAGCTTTCTTT. Its translation is CASSPGGRRGEAFF.

The V and J genes are TRBV7-9 and TRBJ1-2; 7 bases align to TRBD1. V shed 1 base, J shed 7 bases, and the junction held 9 bases outside the gene matches. The germline V gene has CDR1 SEHNR and CDR2 FQNEAQ (reference sequence). This CDR3 spans 15 amino acids. The CDR3 DNA sequence: TGTGCCAGCAGCTTAGGGACAGGCGTAAGGGGTGGCTACACCTTC. As protein: CASSLGTGVRGGYTF.

The sample holds one count of this clone. The chain carries TRBV12-3 or TRBV12-4 and TRBJ1-1, with 10 bases fitting TRBD1. CDR3 size: 13 residues. After removal of 11 bases from V and 1 base from J, the junction contained 4 bases not matched to a gene. The CDR3 reads CASGTGANTEAFF. The CDR3, as DNA: TGTGCCTCCGGGACAGGGGCGAACACTGAAGCTTTCTTT.

In nucleotides, the CDR3 is TGTGCCAGCAGCCAAGAGTATTTGGGGGGGGCTTTCTTT. Its translation: CASSQEYLGGAFF. V usage is TRBV3-1 (or the pseudogene TRBV3-2) and J usage is TRBJ1-1; the D gene is possibly TRBD1 (5 bases). V lost 0 bases and J lost 11, with 13 bases in between. The CDR3 consists of 13 residues. The germline CDR1 and CDR2 sequences are LGHDT and YNNKEL (reference sequence).

The chain links TRBV28 to TRBJ2-2; 7 nucleotides agree with TRBD2. The V segment lost 6 bases and the J segment 5 bases; nucleotides outside the gene matches: 9. Germline assignment: CDR1 MDHEN and CDR2 SYDVKM. The CDR3 consists of 15 residues. DNA of the CDR3: TGTGCCAGCAGACGACCAGGGAGGGGAACCGGGGAGCTGTTTTTT. Amino acids: CASRRPGRGTGELFF.

The V and J genes are TRBV30 and TRBJ1-6, with D perhaps matching TRBD1 (6 bases). The V end was cut by 0 bases, the J end by 0 bases, with 12 bases between. The germline gives CDR1 GTSNPN, CDR2 SVGIG (reference sequence). This CDR3 comprises 17 residues. CDR3 coding DNA: TGTGCCTGGAGTGTAGGGGACACCAGCTCCTATAATTCACCCCTCCACTTT. It encodes CAWSVGDTSSYNSPLHF.

The rearrangement joins TRBV13 to TRBJ1-6, with TRBD1 matching over 7 bases. J lost 10 bases, V lost 5 bases, and 8 bases had no gene match. In germline, CDR1 is PRHDT, CDR2 FYEKMQ (reference sequence). This CDR3 contains 14 residues. The CDR3 DNA reads TGTGCCAGCAGCACGGGACAGAGGGCCTCACCCCTCCACTTT. It codes for CASSTGQRASPLHF.

This chain links TRBV4-2 with TRBJ1-5; weak D call: TRBD1 (6 bases). In germline, CDR1 is LGHNA, CDR2 YNFKEQ. Trimming left V 0 bases short and J 8 bases short, with 20 bases between. This CDR3 spans 17 amino acids. The CDR3 DNA sequence: TGTGCCAGCAGCCAAGATCTGAATTCACACAGGGCGGAGCCCCAGCATTTT. This encodes CASSQDLNSHRAEPQHF.

This clone was recorded once. The rearrangement links TRBV18 to TRBJ1-2; D unclear. Trimming left V 5 bases short and J 3 bases short, with 10 bases between. The germline gives CDR1 KGHSH, CDR2 LQKENI. The CDR3 is 13 amino acids. The CDR3 is CASSSGADYGYTF. DNA of the CDR3: TGTGCCAGCTCATCGGGAGCGGACTATGGCTACACCTTC.

This clone has just one count. V gene TRBV2 combines with J gene TRBJ2-1; D remains unclear. Trimming took 5 bases from V and 3 from J, leaving 2 bases between them. Germline assignment: CDR1 SNHLY and CDR2 FYNNEI. The CDR3 length is 11 residues. The CDR3 DNA sequence: TGTGCCAGCAGTCTCTACAATGAGCAGTTCTTC. It yields the protein CASSLYNEQFF. The full variable domain, with the rest looked up from reference TRBV2 and TRBJ2-1, is EPEVTQTPSHQVTQMGQEVILRCVPISNHLYFYWYRQILGQKVEFLVSFYNNEISEKSEIFDDQFSVERPDGSNFTLKIRSTKLEDSAMYFCASSLYNEQFFGPGTRLTVL.

This chain's CDR3 is CASSLAVNEQFF. In DNA, the CDR3 is TGTGCCAGCAGCTTAGCAGTCAATGAGCAGTTCTTC. The V gene is TRBV11-2, the J gene TRBJ2-1; D is unresolved. Trimming took off 1 base at V and 6 bases at J, with 4 bases between the two ends. Germline values: CDR1 SGHAT, CDR2 FQNNGV. The CDR3 runs to 12 residues.

The gene calls are TRBV20-1 and TRBJ2-1; 7 bases agree with TRBD2. Germline values: CDR1 DFQATT, CDR2 SNEGSKA (reference sequence). J was trimmed by 7 bases and V by 3 bases; bases with no gene match: 15. This CDR3 has 16 amino acids. As DNA, the CDR3 is TGCAGTGCTAGTGGCGAAATGACTAGCACAGGTAATGAGCAGTTCTTC. Protein sequence: CSASGEMTSTGNEQFF.

The chain carries TRBV9 and TRBJ1-1; 7 bases fit TRBD1. V shed 0 bases and J 3 bases; nucleotides not matched to a gene: 5. Germline CDR1 reads SGDLS; CDR2 reads YYNGEE. The CDR3 sequence is 15 residues long. The CDR3 is CASSVGSGGYTEAFF. CDR3 DNA: TGTGCCAGCAGCGTAGGATCAGGGGGATACACTGAAGCTTTCTTT.

The chain combines TRBV2 with TRBJ2-1; 14 bases match TRBD2. Trimming cost V 7 bases and J 5 bases; bases outside gene matches: 4. This CDR3 spans 15 amino acids. Germline lookup yields CDR1 SNHLY and CDR2 FYNNEI. CDR3 sequence (DNA): TGTGCCAGCAAACGGACTAGCGGGGGGCACAATGAGCAGTTCTTC. Its protein is CASKRTSGGHNEQFF.

This clone has just a few counts. J is TRBJ1-1 and V is TRBV10-3, with D unresolved. Deletions cut 7 bases from V and 1 base from J, with 10 bases between. Germline CDR1 ENHRY, CDR2 SYGVKD. CDR3 length equals 13 residues. This chain's CDR3 is CAINNQANTEAFF. The CDR3 DNA reads as TGTGCCATCAACAACCAGGCGAACACTGAAGCTTTCTTT.

The chain uses TRBV25-1 and TRBJ1-2, with 12 bases aligning to TRBD1. The CDR3 runs to 14 residues. V was pared by 5 bases and J by 8 bases, with 6 bases of the junction left unmatched. Germline values: CDR1 MGHDK, CDR2 SYGVNS. The CDR3 here is CASSRGQGAWGYTF. In DNA, the CDR3 is TGTGCCAGCAGTCGGGGACAGGGGGCTTGGGGCTACACCTTC.

This chain connects TRBV24-1 to TRBJ1-5; 7 bases fit TRBD1. Germline CDR1 KGHDR, CDR2 SFDVKD. The CDR3 is 14 amino acids. Unmatched junction bases numbered 6, after V lost 4 bases and J lost 7 bases. CDR3: CATSDWDSYQPQHF. CDR3 DNA sequence: TGTGCCACCAGTGACTGGGACAGCTACCAGCCCCAGCATTTT.

J is TRBJ1-6 and V is TRBV6-1; 10 nucleotides line up with TRBD1. J lost 9 bases, V lost 1 base, and 9 bases had no gene match. CDR3 size: 17 residues. In germline, CDR1 is MNHNS, CDR2 SASEGT. The CDR3 DNA follows: TGTGCCAGCAGTGAAGACCCCCCTGGACAGGGGGGTTCACCCCTCCACTTT. Translating it yields CASSEDPPGQGGSPLHF.

The chain carries TRBV9 and TRBJ2-3; 7 bases are shared with TRBD2. Per the germline V gene, CDR1 is SGDLS and CDR2 is YYNGEE. This CDR3 contains 15 residues. After removal of 5 bases from V and 3 bases from J, the junction contained 9 bases not matched to a gene. CDR3 nucleotides: TGTGCCAGCAGGAACGGGCTAGCGGTAACAGATACGCAGTATTTT. The encoded protein is CASRNGLAVTDTQYF.

The CDR3 region is CASSATSGGIDEQFF. DNA of the CDR3: TGTGCCAGCAGCGCGACTAGCGGGGGTATAGATGAGCAGTTCTTC. The chain links TRBV9 to TRBJ2-1, with 12 bases lining up with TRBD2. Germline assignment: CDR1 SGDLS and CDR2 YYNGEE. With 3 bases clipped from V and 8 bases from J, the junction kept 6 bases outside the gene matches. The CDR3 has 15 amino acids.

This clone has only one observation. CDR3 DNA sequence: TGTGCCAGCAGCCTACGCGGGACAGGGGGATGGGGCTACACCTTC. This translates into CASSLRGTGGWGYTF. The chain is built from TRBV7-2 and TRBJ1-2; 11 bases are a match to TRBD1. The V gene end was trimmed by 5 bases and the J gene end by 8 bases; junction bases not matched to a gene: 10. Germline CDR1 is SGHTA and CDR2 is FQGNSA. This CDR3 is built from 15 residues.

This chain joins TRBV6-6 and TRBJ2-1; 9 bases map to TRBD1. The CDR3 has 15 residues. In germline, CDR1 is MNHNY, CDR2 SVGAGI (reference sequence). Unmatched junction bases numbered 10, after V lost 4 bases and J lost 9 bases. The CDR3: CASSLPGQGVTEQFF. The CDR3, as DNA: TGTGCCAGCAGTTTGCCGGGACAGGGAGTGACTGAGCAGTTCTTC.

This clone was counted between two and nine times. The V and J genes are TRBV19 and TRBJ1-3, with a tentative D call TRBD1 (5 bases). V lost 3 bases and J 0 bases, leaving 15 bases between the germline ends. In germline, CDR1 is LNHDA, CDR2 SQIVND (reference sequence). The CDR3 contains 17 residues. The CDR3 spells CASSMGGLLSSGNTIYF. In nucleotides, the CDR3 is TGTGCCAGTAGTATGGGGGGACTCCTGAGCTCTGGAAACACCATATATTTT. Supplemented by reference TRBV19 and TRBJ1-3, the full variable domain reads DGGITQSPKYLFRKEGQNVTLSCEQNLNHDAMYWYRQDPGQGLRLIYYSQIVNDFQKGDIAEGYSVSREKKESFPLTVTSAQKNPTAFYLCASSMGGLLSSGNTIYFGEGSWLTVV.

This chain uses TRBV30 with TRBJ1-5; maybe TRBD1 (5 bases). V gave up 7 bases and J gave up 11 bases, with 15 bases separating them. Per germline, CDR1 GTSNPN and CDR2 SVGIG (reference sequence). This CDR3 has 11 amino acids. In DNA, the CDR3 is TGTGCCTTAAGGTCCCGGGGGGCCCAGCATTTT. Translated, it gives CALRSRGAQHF.

This chain connects TRBV6-6 to TRBJ2-7, with 8 positions matching TRBD1. The CDR3 is 14 amino acids. The V gene end was trimmed by 6 bases and the J gene end by 3 bases; junction bases not matched to a gene: 7. Germline CDR1 is MNHNY and CDR2 is SVGAGI (reference sequence). The CDR3 reads CASSRQGPHYEQYF. The CDR3 coding sequence is TGTGCCAGCAGCCGACAGGGGCCCCACTACGAGCAGTACTTC.

This chain joins TRBV9 and TRBJ2-3, with D tentatively TRBD1 (6 bases). Trimming shortened V by 6 bases and J by 1 base, and 18 bases separated the two germline ends. The germline V gene has CDR1 SGDLS and CDR2 YYNGEE. The CDR3 consists of 16 residues. Written as DNA, the CDR3 is TGTGCCAGCACCGTGGGAATTGACAGGCGCACAGATACGCAGTATTTT. Its translation is CASTVGIDRRTDTQYF.

The rearrangement joins TRBV19 to TRBJ1-4, with 10 bases fitting TRBD1. CDR3 length: 15 amino acids. With V trimmed by 5 bases and J by 8 bases, 8 bases remained unmatched. CDR1 and CDR2 from the germline V gene are LNHDA and SQIVND (reference sequence). The CDR3 protein is CASSPGDRGWEKLFF. In DNA form, the CDR3 reads TGTGCCAGTAGTCCAGGGGACAGGGGTTGGGAAAAACTGTTTTTT.